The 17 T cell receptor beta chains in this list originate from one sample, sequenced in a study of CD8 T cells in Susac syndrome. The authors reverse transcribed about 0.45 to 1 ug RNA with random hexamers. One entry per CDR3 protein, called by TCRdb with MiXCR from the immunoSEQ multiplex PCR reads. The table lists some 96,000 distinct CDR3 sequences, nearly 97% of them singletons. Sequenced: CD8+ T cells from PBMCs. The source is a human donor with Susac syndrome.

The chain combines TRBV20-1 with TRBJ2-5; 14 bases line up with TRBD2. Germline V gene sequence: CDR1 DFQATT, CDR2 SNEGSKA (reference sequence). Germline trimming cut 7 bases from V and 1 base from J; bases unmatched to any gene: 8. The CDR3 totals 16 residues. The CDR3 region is CSGKGLAGAFQETQYF. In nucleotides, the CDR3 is TGCAGTGGGAAGGGACTAGCGGGGGCTTTCCAAGAGACCCAGTACTTC.

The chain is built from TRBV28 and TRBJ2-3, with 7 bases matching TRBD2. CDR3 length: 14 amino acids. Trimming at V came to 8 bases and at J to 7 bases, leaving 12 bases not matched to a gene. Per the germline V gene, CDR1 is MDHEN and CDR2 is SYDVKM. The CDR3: CASRGQREGYTQYF. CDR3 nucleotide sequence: TGTGCCAGCCGAGGGCAGCGGGAAGGGTATACGCAGTATTTT.

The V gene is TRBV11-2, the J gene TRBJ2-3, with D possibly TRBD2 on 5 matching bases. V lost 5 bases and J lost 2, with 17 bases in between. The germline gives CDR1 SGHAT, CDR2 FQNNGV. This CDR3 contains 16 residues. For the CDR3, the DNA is TGTGCCAGCAGCACTCCCGGGGAGCGGTTCACAGATACGCAGTATTTT. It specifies CASSTPGERFTDTQYF. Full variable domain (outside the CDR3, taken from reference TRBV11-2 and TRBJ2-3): EAGVAQSPRYKIIEKRQSVAFWCNPISGHATLYWYQQILGQGPKLLIQFQNNGVVDDSQLPKDRFSAERLKGVDSTLKIQPAKLEDSAVYLCASSTPGERFTDTQYFGPGTRLTVL.

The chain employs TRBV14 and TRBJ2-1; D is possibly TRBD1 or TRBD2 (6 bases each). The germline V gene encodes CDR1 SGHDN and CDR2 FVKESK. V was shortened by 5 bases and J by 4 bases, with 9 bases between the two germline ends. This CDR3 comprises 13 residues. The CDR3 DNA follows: TGTGCCAGCAGCACAGGGAGGTACAATGAGCAGTTCTTC. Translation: CASSTGRYNEQFF.

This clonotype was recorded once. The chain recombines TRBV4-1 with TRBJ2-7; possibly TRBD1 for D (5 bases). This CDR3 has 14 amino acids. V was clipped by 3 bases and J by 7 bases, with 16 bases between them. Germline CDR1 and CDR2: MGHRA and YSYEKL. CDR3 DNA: TGCGCCAGCAGCCACGTTCAGGGTCCTGGGGAGCAGTACTTC. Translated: CASSHVQGPGEQYF.

CDR3 sequence: CASSPGEGGPHEQYF. Here the CDR3 DNA reads TGTGCCAGCAGTCCGGGGGAGGGAGGGCCGCACGAGCAGTACTTC. V usage is TRBV6-1 and J usage is TRBJ2-7, with 7 bases matching TRBD2. CDR1 is MNHNS, CDR2 SASEGT, per germline. This CDR3 has 15 amino acids. J lost 5 bases, V lost 5 bases, and 12 bases had no gene match.

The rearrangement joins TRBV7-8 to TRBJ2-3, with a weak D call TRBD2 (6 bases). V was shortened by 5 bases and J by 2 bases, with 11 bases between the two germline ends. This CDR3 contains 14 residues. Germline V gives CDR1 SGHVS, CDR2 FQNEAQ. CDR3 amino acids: CASSGGGSTDTQYF. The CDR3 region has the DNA TGTGCCAGCAGCGGAGGAGGGTCCACAGATACGCAGTATTTT.

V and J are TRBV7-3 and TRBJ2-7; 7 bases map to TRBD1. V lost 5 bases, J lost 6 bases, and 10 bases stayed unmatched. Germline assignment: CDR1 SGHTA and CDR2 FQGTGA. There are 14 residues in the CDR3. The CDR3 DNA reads TGTGCCAGCAGCCCACTGACAGGGTTACTCGAGCAGTACTTC. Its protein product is CASSPLTGLLEQYF.

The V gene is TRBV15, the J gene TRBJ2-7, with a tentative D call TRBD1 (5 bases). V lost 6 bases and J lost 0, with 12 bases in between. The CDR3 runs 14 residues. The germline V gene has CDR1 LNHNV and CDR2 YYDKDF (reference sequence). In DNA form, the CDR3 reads TGTGCCACCAGGCAGGGCAAGAGCTCCTACGAGCAGTACTTC. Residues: CATRQGKSSYEQYF.

Here the CDR3 reads CASRTGTTTQTEAFF. The CDR3 nucleotides read TGTGCCAGCAGAACCGGGACAACGACGCAAACTGAAGCTTTCTTT. V gene TRBV28 combines with J gene TRBJ1-1; the D gene is possibly TRBD1 (6 bases). Deletions cut 6 bases from V and 5 bases from J, with 19 bases between. The CDR3 covers 15 residues. The germline V gene encodes CDR1 MDHEN and CDR2 SYDVKM.

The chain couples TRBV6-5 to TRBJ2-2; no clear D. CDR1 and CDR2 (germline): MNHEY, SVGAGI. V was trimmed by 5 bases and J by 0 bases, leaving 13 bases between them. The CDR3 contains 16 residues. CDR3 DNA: TGTGCCAGCAGTCTTCTGAGTCAAGCGAACACCGGGGAGCTGTTTTTT. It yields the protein CASSLLSQANTGELFF.

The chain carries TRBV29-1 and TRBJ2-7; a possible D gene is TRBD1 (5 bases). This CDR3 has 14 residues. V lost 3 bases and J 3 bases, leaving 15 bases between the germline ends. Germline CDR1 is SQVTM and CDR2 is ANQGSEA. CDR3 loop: CSVEGTDSLYEQYF. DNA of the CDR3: TGCAGCGTTGAGGGAACCGACAGCCTCTACGAGCAGTACTTC.

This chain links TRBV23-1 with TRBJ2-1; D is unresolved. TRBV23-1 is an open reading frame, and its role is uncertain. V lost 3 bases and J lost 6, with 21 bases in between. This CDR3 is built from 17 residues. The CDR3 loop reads CASSHSWPFRCLNEQFF. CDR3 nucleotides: TGCGCCAGCAGTCATTCCTGGCCGTTCAGGTGCCTCAATGAGCAGTTCTTC.

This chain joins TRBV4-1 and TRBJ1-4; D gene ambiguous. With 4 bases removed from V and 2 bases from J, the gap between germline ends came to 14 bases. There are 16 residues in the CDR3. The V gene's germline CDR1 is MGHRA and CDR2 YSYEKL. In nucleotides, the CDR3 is TGCGCCAGCAGCCTCCGAGAAGGTGGGACTAATGAAAAACTGTTTTTT. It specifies CASSLREGGTNEKLFF.

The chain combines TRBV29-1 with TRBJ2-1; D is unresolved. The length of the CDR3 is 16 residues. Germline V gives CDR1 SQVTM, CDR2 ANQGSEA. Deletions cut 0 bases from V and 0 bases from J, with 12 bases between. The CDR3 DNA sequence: TGCAGCGTTGAAGATTCCTCCTCGAGCTCCTACAATGAGCAGTTCTTC. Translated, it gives CSVEDSSSSSYNEQFF.

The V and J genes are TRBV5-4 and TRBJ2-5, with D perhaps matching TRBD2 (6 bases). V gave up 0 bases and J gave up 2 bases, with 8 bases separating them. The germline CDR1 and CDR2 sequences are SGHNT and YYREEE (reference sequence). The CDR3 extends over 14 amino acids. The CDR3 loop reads CASSLAGRQETQYF. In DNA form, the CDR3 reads TGTGCCAGCAGCTTGGCGGGGAGGCAAGAGACCCAGTACTTC.

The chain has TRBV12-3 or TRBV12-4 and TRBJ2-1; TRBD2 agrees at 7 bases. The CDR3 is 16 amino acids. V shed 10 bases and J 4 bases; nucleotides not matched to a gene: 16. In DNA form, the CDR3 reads TGTGCCACGTACCTCGAGGGTAGCGGGCAATACAATGAGCAGTTCTTC. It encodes CATYLEGSGQYNEQFF.